These 15 T cell receptor beta chains were sequenced from one sample in a study of CD8 T cells in ankylosing spondylitis. Study outcomes and limitations: Ankylosing spondylitis blood seemed to carry a telltale TCR beta motif made of several highly homologous variants.

From the 5' RACE reads, TCRdb called clonotypes with MiXCR, one entry per CDR3 protein. The repertoire holds more than 500,000 distinct CDR3 sequences, with roughly 5.2% as singletons. No antigen has been identified for these receptors. Material: blood, either unsorted or a sorted T cell fraction (not recorded which). The source of these receptors is a male donor with ankylosing spondylitis.

This clonotype was picked up a small number of times. The chain employs TRBV7-2 and TRBJ2-1, with TRBD2 as a possible D gene (6 bases). Trimming stripped 3 bases from V and 3 bases from J, with 15 bases between. CDR3 length: 16 amino acids. CDR1 is SGHTA, CDR2 FQGNSA, per germline. The DNA for the CDR3 is TGTGCCAGCAGCTTTATACCCTCCGGGGGCTACAATGAGCAGTTCTTC. Translated: CASSFIPSGGYNEQFF.

This clonotype showed up many times. The V gene is TRBV15, the J gene TRBJ2-1; D not resolved. V gave up 0 bases and J gave up 5 bases, with 8 bases separating them. Per germline, CDR1 LNHNV and CDR2 YYDKDF (reference sequence). This CDR3 is 14 amino acids long. For the CDR3, the DNA is TGTGCCACCAGCAGAGATTGGGGTGACAATGAGCAGTTCTTC. It specifies CATSRDWGDNEQFF.

This chain connects TRBV7-2 to TRBJ2-6; no clear D. Germline V gene lookup returns CDR1 SGHTA and CDR2 FQGNSA. Trimming took 3 bases from V and 2 from J, leaving 8 bases between them. The CDR3 contains 15 residues. In DNA form, the CDR3 reads TGTGCCAGCAGCTTGCGGCAGGCTGGGGCCAACGTCCTGACTTTC. Protein product: CASSLRQAGANVLTF.

This clonotype has ten or more counts. The rearrangement uses TRBV12-3 or TRBV12-4 and TRBJ2-1; D might be TRBD2 (6 bases). The CDR3 loop spans 14 amino acids. The germline V and J ends were trimmed by 5 bases and 2 bases, with 10 bases remaining between them. The CDR3 protein is CASSLIAAYNEQFF. CDR3 coding DNA: TGTGCCAGCAGTCTTATAGCGGCCTACAATGAGCAGTTCTTC.

This clonotype has more than one count but fewer than ten. The chain employs TRBV7-2 and TRBJ2-2, with 9 bases lining up with TRBD2. V lost 5 bases to trimming and J lost 5 bases; unmatched junction nucleotides: 12. Germline loops: CDR1 SGHTA, CDR2 FQGNSA. The CDR3 length is 17 residues. Here the CDR3 DNA reads TGTGCCAGCAGCCCCCGGGGTGGAAGCGGGGGGACCGGGGAGCTGTTTTTT. Translated, it gives CASSPRGGSGGTGELFF.

This clonotype has at least ten counts. The rearrangement uses TRBV20-1 and TRBJ2-5; D may be TRBD1 (6 bases). Trimming shortened V by 5 bases and J by 0 bases, and 13 bases separated the two germline ends. Germline-derived CDR1 and CDR2 are DFQATT and SNEGSKA (reference sequence). This CDR3 is built from 14 residues. The CDR3 loop reads CSAGHREYQETQYF. CDR3 DNA sequence: TGCAGTGCTGGGCACAGGGAGTACCAAGAGACCCAGTACTTC.

This chain links TRBV10-3 with TRBJ2-7; D is uncertain. V was pared by 3 bases and J by 0 bases, with 6 bases between. Germline V CDR1 and CDR2: ENHRY, SYGVKD. This CDR3 contains 13 residues. CDR3 sequence reads: CAISDSTSYEQYF. In DNA, the CDR3 is TGTGCCATCAGTGACAGTACCTCCTACGAGCAGTACTTC.

Many counts were recorded for this clonotype. This sequence joins TRBV6-5 and TRBJ2-5; 11 bases align to TRBD2. CDR3 length: 17 residues. Looked up from germline, CDR1 is MNHEY and CDR2 is SVGAGI. V shed 2 bases and J 1 base; nucleotides not matched to a gene: 6. The CDR3 DNA sequence: TGTGCCAGCAGTTACAAACCACTAGCGGGAGTCCAAGAGACCCAGTACTTC. Encoded protein: CASSYKPLAGVQETQYF.

This clonotype was observed a few times. The DNA for the CDR3 is TGTGCCAGCAGTATTAGCAGGGGATTTGACGAGACCCAGTACTTC. Its translation: CASSISRGFDETQYF. The genes are TRBV27 and TRBJ2-5, with D possibly TRBD1 on 6 matching bases. V lost 5 bases and J 5 bases, leaving 18 bases between the germline ends. The germline V gene has CDR1 MNHEY and CDR2 SMNVEV (reference sequence). The CDR3 has 15 residues.

The J gene is TRBJ2-7, the V gene TRBV15; 7 bases align to TRBD2. With V trimmed by 5 bases and J by 4 bases, 14 bases remained unmatched. In germline, CDR1 is LNHNV, CDR2 YYDKDF (reference sequence). CDR3 length: 16 amino acids. CDR3 protein: CATSGLGTGGRYEQYF. The DNA of the CDR3 is TGTGCCACCAGCGGGTTGGGGACGGGAGGAAGGTACGAGCAGTACTTC. Complete variable domain (other parts from reference TRBV15 and TRBJ2-7): DAMVIQNPRYQVTQFGKPVTLSCSQTLNHNVMYWYQQKSSQAPKLLFHYYDKDFNNEADTPDNFQSRRPNTSFCFLDIRSPGLGDTAMYLCATSGLGTGGRYEQYFGPGTRLTVT.

This clonotype was observed at least ten times. The chain employs TRBV6-5 and TRBJ2-7; tentatively, D is TRBD2 (5 bases). From germline, CDR1 is MNHEY and CDR2 SVGAGI. The V gene lost 0 bases and the J gene lost 7 bases, with 7 bases spanning the gap. There are 12 residues in the CDR3. The CDR3: CASSYSRGEQYF. Here the CDR3 DNA reads TGTGCCAGCAGTTACTCACGAGGGGAGCAGTACTTC.

This clonotype occurred many times. The chain recombines TRBV20-1 with TRBJ2-1; D gene unclear. The CDR3 length is 13 residues. Germline V gene data show CDR1 as DFQATT and CDR2 as SNEGSKA (reference sequence). V lost 6 bases and J lost 5, with 14 bases in between. CDR3 DNA sequence: TGCAGTGCCTACACCGGGTATCACAATGAGCAGTTCTTC. This codes for CSAYTGYHNEQFF.

This clonotype was seen ten or more times. The chain carries TRBV5-1 and TRBJ1-1; weak D call: TRBD1 (6 bases). The V gene's germline CDR1 is SGHRS and CDR2 YFSETQ. Trimming pared 3 bases from V and 1 base from J, leaving 10 bases between. This CDR3 has 14 amino acids. The CDR3, as DNA: TGCGCCAGCAGCTGGACAGCTCAGAACACTGAAGCTTTCTTT. Translated: CASSWTAQNTEAFF.

A few counts support this clonotype. The J gene is TRBJ1-3, the V gene TRBV12-3 or TRBV12-4; a possible D gene is TRBD1 (5 bases). The V gene lost 6 bases and the J gene lost 7 bases, with 16 bases spanning the gap. This CDR3 is 14 amino acids long. For the CDR3, the DNA is TGTGCCAGCAGCCGACAGTTTCGGAGTAACACCATATATTTT. It translates to CASSRQFRSNTIYF.

The chain carries TRBV7-2 and TRBJ2-5; D might be TRBD1 or TRBD2, each matching 5 bases. V was trimmed by 6 bases and J by 4 bases, leaving 18 bases between them. Germline assignment: CDR1 SGHTA and CDR2 FQGNSA. The CDR3 contains 15 residues. The CDR3 is CASSLQVSGLETQYF. In DNA, the CDR3 is TGTGCCAGCAGTCTACAGGTCAGCGGACTAGAGACCCAGTACTTC.